These 30 T cell receptor beta chains were sequenced from one sample in a study of blood T cells in healthy people across ages. Sample-barcoded 5' priming and a J-beta primer mix drove a second PCR of roughly 6 to 12 cycles. TCRdb analysed the 5' RACE reads with MiXCR anew, one entry per CDR3 protein. This table has approximately 900,000 distinct CDR3 sequences, 25% to 30% appearing once. This sample was also put to use in a study of T cells of mothers and their children.

Sample: blood. The receptors were gathered from a woman aged 40 to 50 in good health.

The chain uses TRBV7-9 and TRBJ2-5, with TRBD1 matching over 7 bases. Germline trimming cut 4 bases from V and 3 bases from J; bases unmatched to any gene: 14. CDR3 length: 17 residues. CDR1 is SEHNR, CDR2 FQNEAQ, per germline (reference sequence). In nucleotides, the CDR3 is TGTGCCAGCAGCTCCCGATTCAACAGGGGTAGGAAAGAGACCCAGTACTTC. Translation: CASSSRFNRGRKETQYF. Drawing the rest from reference TRBV7-9 and TRBJ2-5, the complete variable domain is DTGVSQNPRHKITKRGQNVTFRCDPISEHNRLYWYRQTLGQGPEFLTYFQNEAQLEKSRLLSDRFSAERPKGSFSTLEIQRTEQGDSAMYLCASSSRFNRGRKETQYFGPGTRLLVL.

This clonotype showed up just a few times. The V call is TRBV7-8, the J call TRBJ2-1, with D perhaps TRBD1 (6 bases). Trimming left V 8 bases short and J 1 base short, with 18 bases between. The germline gives CDR1 SGHVS, CDR2 FQNEAQ. The CDR3 totals 16 residues. CDR3 sequence: CASGKLRGSSYNEQFF. The CDR3, as DNA: TGTGCCAGCGGGAAACTTAGGGGGTCATCCTACAATGAGCAGTTCTTC.

This clonotype was counted between two and nine times. A read error is possible here, since a much larger clone lies one base away. The DNA of the CDR3 is TGTGCCAGCAGCCAGGGACGGGCAGGGTGTGGCGAGCAGTACTTC. It encodes CASSQGRAGCGEQYF. The rearrangement uses TRBV3-1 and TRBJ2-7, with D tentatively TRBD1 or TRBD2 (5 bases each). The CDR3 runs to 15 residues. Trimming shortened V by 3 bases and J by 6 bases, and 18 bases separated the two germline ends. Per the germline V gene, CDR1 is LGHDT and CDR2 is YNNKEL (reference sequence).

At least ten counts were recorded for this clonotype. This chain uses TRBV18 with TRBJ2-3; D remains unclear. Trimming took off 4 bases at V and 1 base at J, with 12 bases between the two ends. The CDR3 length is 15 residues. CDR1 and CDR2 from the germline V gene are KGHSH and LQKENI. CDR3 DNA sequence: TGTGCCAGCTCACAGGACGGGTCTGGCACAGATACGCAGTATTTT. Translated: CASSQDGSGTDTQYF.

The chain combines TRBV25-1 with TRBJ2-5, with no clear D. The CDR3 has 19 amino acids. V was shortened by 5 bases and J by 2 bases, with 27 bases between the two germline ends. CDR1 is MGHDK and CDR2 is SYGVNS in the germline V gene. CDR3 region: CASSLTTKITALGQETQYF. CDR3 sequence (DNA): TGTGCCAGCAGTCTTACAACGAAAATTACCGCCCTGGGACAAGAGACCCAGTACTTC.

This clonotype was counted between two and nine times. The CDR3 sequence: CASSLSGGRLNTEAFF. The CDR3 DNA sequence: TGTGCCAGCAGCTTAAGCGGGGGGCGACTGAACACTGAAGCTTTCTTT. The V call is TRBV7-2, the J call TRBJ1-1; D possibly corresponds to TRBD1 (6 bases). Germline CDR1 SGHTA, CDR2 FQGNSA. This CDR3 comprises 16 residues. With 2 bases removed from V and 0 bases from J, the gap between germline ends came to 13 bases.

V gene TRBV12-3 or TRBV12-4 combines with J gene TRBJ2-1, with D perhaps assigned TRBD1 or TRBD2 (6 bases each). The J call is in doubt because the DNA end fits TRBJ2-7 better. CDR3 size: 17 residues. The CDR3 nucleotides read TGTGCCAGCAAGGGGGGTGGCTCCCCGGGCTCCTACAATGAGCAGTACTTC. Translation: CASKGGGSPGSYNEQYF.

This clonotype was counted many times. The V and J genes are TRBV7-9 and TRBJ2-7, with no clear D. Trimming cost V 8 bases and J 7 bases, with 15 bases left between them. CDR1 is SEHNR and CDR2 is FQNEAQ in the germline V gene (reference sequence). This CDR3 spans 12 amino acids. The DNA for the CDR3 is TGTGCCAGCCAAGGACCTCAACGAGAGCAGTACTTC. Translating gives CASQGPQREQYF.

This clonotype was seen a few times. The J gene is TRBJ1-2, the V gene TRBV29-1; the match to TRBD1 covers 8 bases. The germline gives CDR1 SQVTM, CDR2 ANQGSEA. The CDR3 spans 13 residues. V lost 6 bases, J lost 8 bases, and 11 bases stayed unmatched. CDR3 in amino acids: CSVARGQGEGYTF. CDR3 DNA: TGCAGCGTCGCCCGCGGACAGGGAGAGGGCTACACCTTC.

This CDR3 reads CASSQRGRLSNEKLFF. The CDR3 DNA reads TGTGCCAGCAGCCAGAGAGGGCGGTTAAGTAATGAAAAACTGTTTTTT. The rearrangement links TRBV3-1 to TRBJ1-4; D gene uncertain. The germline V and J ends were trimmed by 3 bases and 4 bases, with 15 bases remaining between them. This CDR3 spans 16 amino acids. The germline V gene encodes CDR1 LGHDT and CDR2 YNNKEL (reference sequence).

The chain employs TRBV20-1 and TRBJ1-4; 9 bases align to TRBD1. The trim removed 2 bases at V and 0 bases at J, leaving 1 base unmatched. Looked up from germline, CDR1 is DFQATT and CDR2 is SNEGSKA (reference sequence). This CDR3 spans 15 amino acids. CDR3 protein: CSARTGGATNEKLFF. The CDR3 coding sequence is TGCAGTGCTAGAACAGGGGGCGCAACTAATGAAAAACTGTTTTTT.

This clonotype was found a few times. The gene calls are TRBV2 and TRBJ2-1; D gene ambiguous. The V end lost 6 bases, the J end lost 9 bases, and 9 bases lay between the germline ends. Looked up from germline, CDR1 is SNHLY and CDR2 is FYNNEI. This CDR3 contains 11 residues. This CDR3 reads CASRAGPEQFF. The CDR3 region has the DNA TGTGCCAGCAGGGCTGGCCCTGAGCAGTTCTTC.

This clonotype occurred many times. The genes are TRBV28 and TRBJ2-5; 8 bases map to TRBD1. The V gene's germline CDR1 is MDHEN and CDR2 SYDVKM. With 7 bases clipped from V and 4 bases from J, the junction kept 17 bases outside the gene matches. The CDR3 has 17 residues. The CDR3 DNA reads TGTGCCAGCACGGGACAGGCAACAGGCGGTAATCGAGAGACCCAGTACTTC. Translated, it gives CASTGQATGGNRETQYF.

The sample holds a few counts of this clonotype. The chain has TRBV29-1 and TRBJ1-1; TRBD1 matches at 7 bases. V dropped 0 bases and J dropped 3; count of bases not matched to a gene: 7. This CDR3 is 15 amino acids long. Per the germline V gene, CDR1 is SQVTM and CDR2 is ANQGSEA. Here the CDR3 reads CSVEDPFTGDTEAFF. The CDR3 DNA is TGCAGCGTTGAAGACCCGTTTACAGGGGACACTGAAGCTTTCTTT.

With regard to this clonotype: This sequence may be a read error, since a much larger clone differs from it by one base. The chain is built from TRBV7-2 and TRBJ2-7; 7 bases line up with TRBD1. The CDR3 runs 15 residues. CDR1 SGHTA and CDR2 FQGNSA come from the germline V gene. The CDR3 DNA follows: TGTGCCAGCAGCTTAGCGACAGGGTCGGCCTACGAGCAGGACTTC. This encodes CASSLATGSAYEQDF.

The J gene is TRBJ1-1, the V gene TRBV7-6, with unresolved D. This CDR3 region has 13 residues. Trimming cost V 11 bases and J 5 bases, with 18 bases left between them. Germline loops: CDR1 SGHVS, CDR2 FNYEAQ. DNA for the CDR3: TGTGCCTGCAAGAGGCTAGAAGGGACTGAAGCTTTCTTT. As protein: CACKRLEGTEAFF.

CDR3 protein: CASSLGGDGELFF. CDR3 coding DNA: TGTGCCAGCAGCCTAGGAGGGGACGGGGAGCTGTTTTTT. The V and J genes are TRBV12-3 or TRBV12-4 and TRBJ2-2; TRBD2 might be the D (6 bases). This CDR3 comprises 13 residues. V lost 6 bases and J lost 7, with 12 bases in between.

The genes are TRBV28 and TRBJ2-2; TRBD2 might be the D (6 bases). V was cut by 11 bases and J by 3 bases, with 10 bases left in between. The CDR3 covers 12 residues. Germline V lookup: CDR1 MDHEN, CDR2 SYDVKM. Here the CDR3 DNA reads TGTGCCGGGGGGAGTGACACCGGGGAGCTGTTTTTT. Amino acids: CAGGSDTGELFF.

The V and J genes are TRBV12-3 or TRBV12-4 and TRBJ2-7; 10 positions agree with TRBD1. V was clipped by 5 bases and J by 1 base; unmatched bases: 8. The CDR3 is 16 amino acids. DNA for the CDR3: TGTGCCAGCAGTCCTATTGGGACAGGGGTATCCTACGAGCAGTACTTC. Its translation is CASSPIGTGVSYEQYF.

This chain's CDR3 is CATSRDFGGYRPGTETQRYGYTF. DNA of the CDR3: TGTGCCACCAGCAGAGATTTTGGGGGTTATCGCCCCGGGACAGAGACTCAACGGTATGGCTACACCTTC. V is TRBV15 and J is TRBJ1-2; 7 nucleotides align to TRBD1. The CDR3 has 23 residues. The V gene's germline CDR1 is LNHNV and CDR2 YYDKDF (reference sequence). V dropped 0 bases and J dropped 5; count of bases not matched to a gene: 30.

The V gene is TRBV11-2, the J gene TRBJ2-5; D is possibly TRBD2 (7 bases). The CDR3 spans 15 residues. Per germline, CDR1 SGHAT and CDR2 FQNNGV. The V and J ends lost 5 bases and 2 bases respectively, with 15 bases between them. CDR3: CASSIGGGMQETQYF. CDR3 bases: TGTGCCAGCAGCATAGGGGGGGGCATGCAAGAGACCCAGTACTTC.

CDR3 sequence reads: CASSVGTGGREQYF. The CDR3 coding sequence is TGTGCCAGCAGCGTGGGGACAGGGGGACGCGAGCAGTACTTC. The rearrangement links TRBV9 to TRBJ2-7; TRBD1 matches at 11 bases. This CDR3 is built from 14 residues. Germline values: CDR1 SGDLS, CDR2 YYNGEE. V lost 2 bases and J lost 6; bases outside the gene matches: 4.

This clonotype was recorded a few times. V usage is TRBV6-2 or TRBV6-3 and J usage is TRBJ1-1; the D gene is possibly TRBD1 (6 bases). V lost 2 bases to trimming and J lost 1 base, with 11 bases between them. The CDR3 has 15 amino acids. Germline V gene sequence: CDR1 MNHEY, CDR2 SVGEGT. The chain's CDR3 is CASSYKRGENTEAFF. The CDR3 DNA is TGTGCCAGCAGTTACAAGAGGGGGGAGAACACTGAAGCTTTCTTT.

Comment on this clonotype: This could be a read error, since a much larger clone is one nucleotide away. The chain employs TRBV9 and TRBJ2-4; TRBD2 matches 10 bases. Germline V CDR1 and CDR2: SGDLS, YYNGEE. V lost 0 bases, J lost 13 bases, and 7 bases stayed unmatched. The CDR3 is made up of 14 amino acids. The CDR3 coding sequence is TGTGCCAGCAGCGTAGTCGGGACTAGCGATGAGCAGTACTTC. This sequence encodes CASSVVGTSDEQYF.

In its sample, this clonotype was seen many times. This sequence joins TRBV7-2 and TRBJ2-3; no clear D. This CDR3 is 12 amino acids long. V was trimmed by 5 bases and J by 6 bases, leaving 9 bases between them. Germline V gene data show CDR1 as SGHTA and CDR2 as FQGNSA. This chain's CDR3 is CASSPLQDTQYF. In DNA, the CDR3 is TGTGCCAGCAGCCCATTGCAGGATACGCAGTATTTT.

Remarks on this clonotype: One end of the junction varies from germline; a read error may be responsible. V gene TRBV5-4 combines with J gene TRBJ2-5; D may correspond to TRBD1 or TRBD2 (5 bases each). The germline V gene encodes CDR1 SGHNT and CDR2 YYREEE (reference sequence). CDR3 length: 12 residues. The chain's CDR3 is CANSSGRETQYF. In nucleotides, the CDR3 is TGTGCCAACAGCTCGGGGCGCGAGACCCAGTACTTC.

This clonotype appeared many times. The chain employs TRBV29-1 and TRBJ2-7; a weak D match, TRBD1 (6 bases). The V gene lost 6 bases and the J gene lost 2 bases, with 8 bases spanning the gap. This CDR3 contains 11 residues. Germline V lookup: CDR1 SQVTM, CDR2 ANQGSEA. CDR3 in amino acids: CSVTGAYEQYF. In DNA, the CDR3 is TGCAGCGTGACAGGCGCCTACGAGCAGTACTTC.

The rearrangement links TRBV5-1 to TRBJ2-5; maybe TRBD2 (5 bases). The CDR3 extends over 12 amino acids. Germline V CDR1 and CDR2: SGHRS, YFSETQ. Trimming left V 3 bases short and J 3 bases short, with 6 bases between. The CDR3 protein is CASSWTEETQYF. CDR3 coding DNA: TGCGCCAGCAGCTGGACTGAAGAGACCCAGTACTTC.

The chain couples TRBV12-3 or TRBV12-4 to TRBJ1-5, with TRBD1 as a possible D gene (6 bases). The CDR3 length is 15 residues. The V end lost 5 bases, the J end lost 4 bases, and 15 bases lay between the germline ends. CDR3 DNA sequence: TGTGCCAGCAGTCCCACAGGGAGGTGGAATCAGCCCCAGCATTTT. It yields the protein CASSPTGRWNQPQHF.

V is TRBV5-1 and J is TRBJ2-5, with a tentative D call TRBD1 (5 bases). V was trimmed by 4 bases and J by 11 bases, leaving 27 bases between them. This CDR3 is built from 16 residues. CDR1 and CDR2 (germline): SGHRS, YFSETQ. DNA for the CDR3: TGCGCCAGCAGCGCACACCAGGGTAGGGTCTACAATGAGCAGTACTTC. Translation: CASSAHQGRVYNEQYF. The whole variable domain, filled in from reference TRBV5-1 and TRBJ2-5, reads KAGVTQTPRYLIKTRGQQVTLSCSPISGHRSVSWYQQTPGQGLQFLFEYFSETQRNKGNFPGRFSGRQFSNSRSEMNVSTLELGDSALYLCASSAHQGRVYNEQYFGPGTRLLVL.